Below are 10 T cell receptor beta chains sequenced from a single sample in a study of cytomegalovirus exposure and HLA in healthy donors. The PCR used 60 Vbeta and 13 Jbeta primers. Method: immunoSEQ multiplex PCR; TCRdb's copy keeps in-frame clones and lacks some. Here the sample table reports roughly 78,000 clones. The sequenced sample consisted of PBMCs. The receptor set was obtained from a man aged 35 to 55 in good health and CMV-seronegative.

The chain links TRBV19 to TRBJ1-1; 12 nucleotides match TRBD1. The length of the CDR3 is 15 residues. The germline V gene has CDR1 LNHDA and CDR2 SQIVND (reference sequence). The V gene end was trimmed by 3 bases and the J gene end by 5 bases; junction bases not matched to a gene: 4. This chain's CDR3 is CASSMWDRGHTEAFF. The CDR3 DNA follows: TGTGCCAGTAGTATGTGGGACAGGGGGCATACTGAAGCTTTCTTT.

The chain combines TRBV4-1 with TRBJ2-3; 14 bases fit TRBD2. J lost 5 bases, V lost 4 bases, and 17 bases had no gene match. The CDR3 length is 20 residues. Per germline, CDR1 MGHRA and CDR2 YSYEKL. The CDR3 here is CASSRITTRTSGGWEDTQYF. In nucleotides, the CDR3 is TGCGCCAGCAGCCGAATAACCACCAGGACTAGCGGGGGGTGGGAAGATACGCAGTATTTT.

CDR3 sequence (DNA): TGTGCCAGCAGCTTAGTGGGGGCAAGCTCCTACGAGCAGTACTTC. Amino acid sequence: CASSLVGASSYEQYF. The chain uses TRBV7-2 and TRBJ2-7; D perhaps matches TRBD1 (6 bases). V shed 1 base and J shed 0 bases, with 10 bases lying between them. The germline CDR1 and CDR2 sequences are SGHTA and FQGNSA. The CDR3 is made up of 15 amino acids.

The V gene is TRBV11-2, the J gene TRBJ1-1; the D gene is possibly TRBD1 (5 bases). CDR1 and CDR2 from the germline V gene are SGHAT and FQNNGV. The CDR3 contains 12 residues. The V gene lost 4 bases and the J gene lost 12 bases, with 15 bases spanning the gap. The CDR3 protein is CASSSGTALTFF. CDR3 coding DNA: TGTGCCAGCAGCTCCGGGACTGCCCTAACTTTCTTT. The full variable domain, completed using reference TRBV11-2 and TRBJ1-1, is EAGVAQSPRYKIIEKRQSVAFWCNPISGHATLYWYQQILGQGPKLLIQFQNNGVVDDSQLPKDRFSAERLKGVDSTLKIQPAKLEDSAVYLCASSSGTALTFFGQGTRLTVV.

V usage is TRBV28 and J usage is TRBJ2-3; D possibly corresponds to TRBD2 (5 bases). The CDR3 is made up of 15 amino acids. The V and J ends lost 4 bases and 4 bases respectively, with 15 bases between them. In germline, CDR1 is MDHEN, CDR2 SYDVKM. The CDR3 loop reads CASSSLTLGADTQYF. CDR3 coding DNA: TGTGCCAGCAGTTCCCTGACACTCGGGGCAGATACGCAGTATTTT.

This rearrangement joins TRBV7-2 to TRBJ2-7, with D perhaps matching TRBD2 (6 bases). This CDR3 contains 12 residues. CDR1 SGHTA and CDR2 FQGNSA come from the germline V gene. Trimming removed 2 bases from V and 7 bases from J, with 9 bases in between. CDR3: CASSLLREEQYF. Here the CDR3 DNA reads TGTGCCAGCAGCTTACTGCGGGAAGAGCAGTACTTC. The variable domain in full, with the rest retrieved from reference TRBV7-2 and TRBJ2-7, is GAGVSQSPSNKVTEKGKDVELRCDPISGHTALYWYRQSLGQGLEFLIYFQGNSAPDKSGLPSDRFSAERTGGSVSTLTIQRTQQEDSAVYLCASSLLREEQYFGPGTRLTVT.

The CDR3 DNA reads TGTGCCAGCAGCAAAAACAGGGGTTCGAACACTGAAGCTTTCTTT. The encoded protein is CASSKNRGSNTEAFF. This sequence joins TRBV5-8 and TRBJ1-1; 7 nucleotides agree with TRBD1. The CDR3 is made up of 15 amino acids. Germline V gives CDR1 SGHTS, CDR2 YDEGEE. V lost 4 bases to trimming and J lost 1 base; unmatched junction nucleotides: 7.

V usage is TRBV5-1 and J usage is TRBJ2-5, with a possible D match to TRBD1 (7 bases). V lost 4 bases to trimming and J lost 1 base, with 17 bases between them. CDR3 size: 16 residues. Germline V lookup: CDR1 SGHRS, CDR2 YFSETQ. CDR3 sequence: CASSRGQAEGQETQYF. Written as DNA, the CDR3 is TGCGCCAGCAGCCGAGGACAGGCGGAGGGCCAAGAGACCCAGTACTTC.

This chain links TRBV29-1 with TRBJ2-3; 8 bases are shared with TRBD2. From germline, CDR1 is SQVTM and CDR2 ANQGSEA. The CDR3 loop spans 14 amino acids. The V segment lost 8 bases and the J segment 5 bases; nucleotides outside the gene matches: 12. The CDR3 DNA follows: TGCAGCACCAAAGCGGGGGTGGAAGGAGATACGCAGTATTTT. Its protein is CSTKAGVEGDTQYF.

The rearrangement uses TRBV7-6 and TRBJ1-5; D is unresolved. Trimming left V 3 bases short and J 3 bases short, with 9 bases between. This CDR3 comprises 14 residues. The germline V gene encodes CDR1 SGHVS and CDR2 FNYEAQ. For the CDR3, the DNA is TGTGCCAGCAGCTTGGGCGTTCTCAATCAGCCCCAGCATTTT. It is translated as CASSLGVLNQPQHF.